The rows below give T cell receptor beta chains drawn from one sample of a study of shared clonotypes between healthy human individuals. Repertoires were generated with immunoSEQ multiplex PCR, while TCRdb's copy carries only in-frame clones and drops some. The table has around 550,000 clones, roughly 95% seen once; the top ten hold 0.11%. The sequenced sample consisted of naive CD8+ T cells sorted from blood. The receptors shown here come from a woman in her twenties or thirties in good health. Each CDR3 is given with its conserved first and last residue. The order of the fields is V gene, D gene, J gene, clone size, CDR3 DNA, CDR3 protein. A D gene is named only where the DNA matches it firmly. Expanded clones are given a class, and other clones once, few, many or no size at all.

V: TRBV28; D: .; J: TRBJ1-5; size: .; DNA: TGTGCCAGCAGTATTGACATTAGCAATCAGCCCCAGCATTTT; CDR3: CASSIDISNQPQHF
V: TRBV15; D: .; J: TRBJ2-2; size: .; DNA: TGTGCCACCAGCAGAGCTTATCGTTTAGGCTTCGGGACACCCACCGGGGAGCTGTTTTTT; CDR3: CATSRAYRLGFGTPTGELFF
V: TRBV2; D: .; J: TRBJ1-5; size: few; DNA: TGTGCCAGCAGTTTGACGTATAGCAATCAGCCCCAGCATTTT; CDR3: CASSLTYSNQPQHF
V: TRBV10-3; D: .; J: TRBJ2-7; size: once; DNA: TGTGCCATCAGTGACCTACAGGTGGGCTACGAGCAGTACTTC; CDR3: CAISDLQVGYEQYF
V: TRBV13; D: TRBD1; J: TRBJ2-7; size: .; DNA: TGTGCCAGCAGCTTAGGGACAGGGGGCTCACACGAGCAGTACTTC; CDR3: CASSLGTGGSHEQYF
V: TRBV11-2; D: .; J: TRBJ2-7; size: .; DNA: TGTGCCAGCAGCTCTAGAAGCTCCTACGAGCAGTACTTC; CDR3: CASSSRSSYEQYF
V: TRBV4-1; D: TRBD1; J: TRBJ2-2; size: .; DNA: TGCGCCAGCAGCCAAAGAGACAGGGGAACGTCCGGGGAGCTGTTTTTT; CDR3: CASSQRDRGTSGELFF
V: TRBV29-1; D: TRBD2; J: TRBJ2-1; size: once; DNA: TGCAGCACTGGGATTGGACTAGCGGACTACAATGAGCAGTTCTTC; CDR3: CSTGIGLADYNEQFF
V: TRBV28; D: .; J: TRBJ2-5; size: .; DNA: TGTGCCAGCAGTTTAGGCGGGAATCGGTGGGAGACCCAGTACTTC; CDR3: CASSLGGNRWETQYF
V: TRBV15; D: TRBD1; J: TRBJ2-2; size: once; DNA: TGTGCCACCAGCAGAGATACAGGGGGTTTTAACACCGGGGAGCTGTTTTTT; CDR3: CATSRDTGGFNTGELFF
V: TRBV19; D: .; J: TRBJ2-1; size: .; DNA: TGTGCCAGTAGGGGGGCGGGAACCTCCTACAATGAGCAGTTCTTC; CDR3: CASRGAGTSYNEQFF
V: TRBV6-1; D: TRBD2; J: TRBJ2-1; size: .; DNA: TGTGCCAGCAGTGCGGGAGGGCCGGTGGGAAATGAGCAGTTCTTC; CDR3: CASSAGGPVGNEQFF
V: TRBV4-2; D: .; J: TRBJ2-1; size: once; DNA: TGTGCCAGCAGCCAAGAGGTGTTGGGGAGGAACTACAATGAGCAGTTCTTC; CDR3: CASSQEVLGRNYNEQFF
V: TRBV5-4; D: TRBD2; J: TRBJ2-7; size: .; DNA: TGTGCCAGCAGCCTACGGACTAGCGGGAGGGCCAAGTCCTACGAGCAGTACTTC; CDR3: CASSLRTSGRAKSYEQYF
V: TRBV6-5; D: TRBD1; J: TRBJ1-2; size: .; DNA: TGTGCCAGCAGTTCGACAGGGGGTTCGTTTGGCTACACCTTC; CDR3: CASSSTGGSFGYTF
V: TRBV27; D: TRBD1; J: TRBJ2-7; size: .; DNA: TGTGCCAGCAGTGGGACAGGGGGTGCCCCCTACGAGCAGTACTTC; CDR3: CASSGTGGAPYEQYF
V: TRBV7-9; D: .; J: TRBJ2-7; size: .; DNA: TGTGCCAGCAGCTCCGATTTCGGGGCGGAGTCCTACGAGCAGTACTTC; CDR3: CASSSDFGAESYEQYF
V: TRBV2; D: .; J: TRBJ2-7; size: .; DNA: TGTGCCAGCTGCGCTAGCGCCTACGAGCAGTACTTC; CDR3: CASCASAYEQYF
V: TRBV2; D: .; J: TRBJ2-3; size: .; DNA: TGTGCCAGCTCCAACGGCATCACAGATACGCAGTATTTT; CDR3: CASSNGITDTQYF
V: TRBV6-5; D: .; J: TRBJ1-1; size: .; DNA: TGTGCCAGCAGTTACGTTCGGGGCCCGAACACTGAAGCTTTCTTT; CDR3: CASSYVRGPNTEAFF
V: TRBV2; D: TRBD2; J: TRBJ2-3; size: .; DNA: TGTGCCAGCAGCGAGGGACTAGCGGGGCCAGATACGCAGTATTTT; CDR3: CASSEGLAGPDTQYF
V: TRBV7-9; D: .; J: TRBJ2-7; size: .; DNA: TGTGCCAGCAGCTTCGGGGGAGTGTACGAGCAGTACTTC; CDR3: CASSFGGVYEQYF